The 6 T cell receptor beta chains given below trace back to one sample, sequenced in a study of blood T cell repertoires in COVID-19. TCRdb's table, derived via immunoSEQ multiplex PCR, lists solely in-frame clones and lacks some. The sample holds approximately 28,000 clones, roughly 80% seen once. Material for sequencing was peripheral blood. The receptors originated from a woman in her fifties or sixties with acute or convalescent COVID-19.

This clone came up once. CDR3: CASSRQGVRGETQYF. The CDR3 coding sequence is TGTGCCAGCAGCCGACAGGGGGTCAGGGGGGAGACCCAGTACTTC. The chain recombines TRBV6-5 with TRBJ2-5; 9 bases match TRBD1. CDR1 MNHEY and CDR2 SVGAGI come from the germline V gene. The V gene end was trimmed by 6 bases and the J gene end by 5 bases; junction bases not matched to a gene: 10. The length of the CDR3 is 15 residues.

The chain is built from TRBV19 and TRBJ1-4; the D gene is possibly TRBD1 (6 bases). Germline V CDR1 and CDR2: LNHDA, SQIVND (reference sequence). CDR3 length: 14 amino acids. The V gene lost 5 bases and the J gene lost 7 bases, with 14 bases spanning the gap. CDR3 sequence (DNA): TGTGCCAGTAGTCCAACAGGGACGAGTGAAAAACTGTTTTTT. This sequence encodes CASSPTGTSEKLFF.

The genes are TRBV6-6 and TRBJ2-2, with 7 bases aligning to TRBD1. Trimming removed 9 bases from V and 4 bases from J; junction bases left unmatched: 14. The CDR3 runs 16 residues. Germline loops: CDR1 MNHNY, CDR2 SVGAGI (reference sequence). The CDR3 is CASLSYGQARTGELFF. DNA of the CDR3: TGTGCCAGTCTAAGTTACGGACAGGCGCGCACCGGGGAGCTGTTTTTT.

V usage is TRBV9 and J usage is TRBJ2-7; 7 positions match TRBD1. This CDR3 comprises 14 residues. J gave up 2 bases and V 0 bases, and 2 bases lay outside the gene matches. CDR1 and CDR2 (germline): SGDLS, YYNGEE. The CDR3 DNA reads TGTGCCAGCAGCGTAGGGGACAGCACCTACGAGCAGTACTTC. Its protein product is CASSVGDSTYEQYF.

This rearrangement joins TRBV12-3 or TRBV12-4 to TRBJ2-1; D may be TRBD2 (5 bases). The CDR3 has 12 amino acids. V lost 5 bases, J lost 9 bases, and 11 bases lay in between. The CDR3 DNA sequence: TGTGCCAGCAGTCCTTATGAGGGTGAGCAGTTCTTC. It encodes CASSPYEGEQFF.

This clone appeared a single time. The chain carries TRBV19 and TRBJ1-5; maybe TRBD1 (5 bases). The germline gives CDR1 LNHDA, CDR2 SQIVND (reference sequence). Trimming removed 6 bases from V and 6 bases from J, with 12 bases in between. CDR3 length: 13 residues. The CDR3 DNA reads TGTGCCAGTAGCCAGGGAAGGGCTCAGCCCCAGCATTTT. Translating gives CASSQGRAQPQHF.